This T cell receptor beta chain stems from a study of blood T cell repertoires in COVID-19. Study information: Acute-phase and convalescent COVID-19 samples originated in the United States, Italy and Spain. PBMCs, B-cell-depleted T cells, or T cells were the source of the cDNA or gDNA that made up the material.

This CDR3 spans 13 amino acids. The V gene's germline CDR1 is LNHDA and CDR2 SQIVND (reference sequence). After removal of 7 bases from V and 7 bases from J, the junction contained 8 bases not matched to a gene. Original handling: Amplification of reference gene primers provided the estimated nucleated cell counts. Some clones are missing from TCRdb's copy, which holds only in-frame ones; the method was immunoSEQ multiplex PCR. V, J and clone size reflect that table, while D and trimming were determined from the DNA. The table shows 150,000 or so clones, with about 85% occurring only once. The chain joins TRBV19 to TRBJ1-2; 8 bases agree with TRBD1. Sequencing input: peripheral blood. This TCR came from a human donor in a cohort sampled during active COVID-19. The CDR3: CASTLGQGVGYTF. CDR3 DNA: TGTGCCAGTACCCTCGGACAGGGCGTTGGCTACACCTTC.